These 9 T cell receptor beta chains were sequenced from one sample in a study of CXCR3-negative and CXCR3-positive naive CD8 T cells. Libraries were UMI-labeled 5' RACE TRB cDNA. TCRdb re-called the 5' RACE reads and catalogs CDR3 proteins one per entry, DNA excluded. Here the sample table reports 100,000 to 150,000 distinct CDR3 sequences. The source material was naive CXCR3- CD8+ T cells from blood. Subset defined: CD45RO-CCR7+CD27+CD95- naive CD8+ T cells lacking CXCR3 (TNR3-). The receptors originated from a human donor in good health. Some clones in this sample may be carry-over from other donors' samples.

V and J are TRBV7-7 and TRBJ2-5; TCRdb reports TRBD2, a call that lacks DNA to check it against. The germline V gene encodes CDR1 SSHAT and CDR2 FNYEAQ (reference sequence). This CDR3 spans 15 amino acids. This CDR3 reads CASSFGTSGIETQYF. Variable domain in full (rest from reference TRBV7-7 and TRBJ2-5): GAGVSQSPRYKVTKRGQDVTLRCDPISSHATLYWYQQALGQGPEFLTYFNYEAQPDKSGLPSDRFSAERPEGSISTLTIQRTEQRDSAMYRCASSFGTSGIETQYFGPGTRLLVL.

The chain joins TRBV6-2 or TRBV6-3 to TRBJ2-3; TCRdb reports TRBD2, a call that lacks DNA to check it against. Looked up from germline, CDR1 is MNHEY and CDR2 is SVGEGT. The CDR3 contains 18 residues. The CDR3 reads CASSYQSGGIASTDTQYF.

V usage is TRBV10-3 and J usage is TRBJ1-1. CDR1 is ENHRY, CDR2 SYGVKD, per germline. This CDR3 spans 13 amino acids. This chain's CDR3 is CAISEGGSTEAFF.

The chain recombines TRBV5-1 with TRBJ1-1; TCRdb reports TRBD1, a call that lacks DNA to check it against. This CDR3 has 14 amino acids. Germline-derived CDR1 and CDR2 are SGHRS and YFSETQ. CDR3 in amino acids: CASSLAQGATEAFF.

CDR3 amino acids: CASRGPYNEQLF. The chain is built from TRBV6-5 and TRBJ2-1; absent DNA, TCRdb's TRBD1 call cannot be checked. Germline CDR1 is MNHEY and CDR2 is SVGAGI. The CDR3 consists of 12 residues.

The CDR3 here is CATRVDNSYEQYF. The chain combines TRBV7-9 with TRBJ2-7. The length of the CDR3 is 13 residues. Per germline, CDR1 SEHNR and CDR2 FQNEAQ (reference sequence).

The chain is built from TRBV7-9 and TRBJ2-5; TCRdb selects TRBD1, and the lack of DNA leaves this call unchecked. This CDR3 region has 15 residues. Germline CDR1 SEHNR, CDR2 FQNEAQ (reference sequence). The CDR3 sequence is CASAKALLREETQYF.

The chain employs TRBV14 and TRBJ1-2; TCRdb gives TRBD1 as the D gene, but with no DNA this cannot be confirmed. Germline assignment: CDR1 SGHDN and CDR2 FVKESK. The length of the CDR3 is 15 residues. The CDR3 loop reads CASSPWDSSNYGYTF. The complete variable domain, with remaining parts taken from reference TRBV14 and TRBJ1-2, reads EAGVTQFPSHSVIEKGQTVTLRCDPISGHDNLYWYRRVMGKEIKFLLHFVKESKQDESGMPNNRFLAERTGGTYSTLKVQPAELEDSGVYFCASSPWDSSNYGYTFGSGTRLTVV.

The chain recombines TRBV3-1 with TRBJ1-3. This CDR3 region has 12 residues. The V gene's germline CDR1 is LGHDT and CDR2 YNNKEL (reference sequence). The CDR3 spells CASGGNRNTIYF.